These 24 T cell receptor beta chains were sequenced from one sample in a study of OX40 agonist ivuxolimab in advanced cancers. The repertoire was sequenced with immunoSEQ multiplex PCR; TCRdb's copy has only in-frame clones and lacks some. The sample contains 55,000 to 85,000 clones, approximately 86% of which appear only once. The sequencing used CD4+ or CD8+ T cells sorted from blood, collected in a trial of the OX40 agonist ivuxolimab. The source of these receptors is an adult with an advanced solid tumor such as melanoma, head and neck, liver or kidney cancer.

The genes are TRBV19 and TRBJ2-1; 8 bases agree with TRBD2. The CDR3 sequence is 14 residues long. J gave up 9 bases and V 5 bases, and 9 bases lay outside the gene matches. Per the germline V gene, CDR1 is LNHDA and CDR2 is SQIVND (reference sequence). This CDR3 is CASSWGLVGSEQFF. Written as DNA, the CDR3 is TGTGCCAGTAGTTGGGGACTAGTGGGGAGTGAGCAGTTCTTC. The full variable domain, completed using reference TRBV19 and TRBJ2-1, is DGGITQSPKYLFRKEGQNVTLSCEQNLNHDAMYWYRQDPGQGLRLIYYSQIVNDFQKGDIAEGYSVSREKKESFPLTVTSAQKNPTAFYLCASSWGLVGSEQFFGPGTRLTVL.

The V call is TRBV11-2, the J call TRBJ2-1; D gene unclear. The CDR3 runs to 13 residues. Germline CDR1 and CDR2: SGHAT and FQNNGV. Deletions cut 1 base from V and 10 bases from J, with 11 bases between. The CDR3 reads CASSLVQNREQFF. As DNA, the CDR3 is TGTGCCAGCAGCTTAGTTCAGAATCGCGAGCAGTTCTTC.

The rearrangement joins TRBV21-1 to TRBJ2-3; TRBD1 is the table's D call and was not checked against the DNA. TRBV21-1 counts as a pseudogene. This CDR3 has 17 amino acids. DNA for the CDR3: TGTGCCAGCAGCAACCCAGGACAGGCGGAGGACGCAGATACGCAGTATTTT. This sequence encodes CASSNPGQAEDADTQYF.

As DNA, the CDR3 is TGTGCCAGCAGCTTTCAGACAGGCGGGGGCTCCTTCCGAGAGACCCAGTACTTC. This sequence encodes CASSFQTGGGSFRETQYF. The gene calls are TRBV5-6 and TRBJ2-5, with a tentative D call TRBD2 (7 bases). V lost 2 bases and J lost 4, with 24 bases in between. The germline V gene has CDR1 SGHDT and CDR2 YYEEEE. This CDR3 is 18 amino acids long.

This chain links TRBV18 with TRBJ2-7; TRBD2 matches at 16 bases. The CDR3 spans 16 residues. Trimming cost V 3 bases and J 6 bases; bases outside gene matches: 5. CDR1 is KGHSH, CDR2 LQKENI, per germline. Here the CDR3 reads CASSPEGLAGGGEQYF. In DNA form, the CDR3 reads TGTGCCAGCTCACCGGAGGGACTAGCGGGAGGGGGCGAGCAGTACTTC. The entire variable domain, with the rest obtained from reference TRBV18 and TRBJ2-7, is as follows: NAGVMQNPRHLVRRRGQEARLRCSPMKGHSHVYWYRQLPEEGLKFMVYLQKENIIDESGMPKERFSAEFPKEGPSILRIQQVVRGDSAAYFCASSPEGLAGGGEQYFGPGTRLTVT.

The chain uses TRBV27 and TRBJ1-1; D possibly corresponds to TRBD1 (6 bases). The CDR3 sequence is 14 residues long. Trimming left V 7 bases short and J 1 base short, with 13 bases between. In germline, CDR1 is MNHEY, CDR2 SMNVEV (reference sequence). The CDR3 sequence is CASTSPTGNTEAFF. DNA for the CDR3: TGTGCCAGCACCTCGCCGACAGGGAACACTGAAGCTTTCTTT.

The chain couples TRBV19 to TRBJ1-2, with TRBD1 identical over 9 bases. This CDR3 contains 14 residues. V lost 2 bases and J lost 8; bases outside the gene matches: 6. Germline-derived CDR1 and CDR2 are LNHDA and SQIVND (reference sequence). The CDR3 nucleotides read TGTGCCAGTAGTATATCACAGGGGGCTGGCGGCTACACCTTC. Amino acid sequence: CASSISQGAGGYTF. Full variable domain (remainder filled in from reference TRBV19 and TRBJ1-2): DGGITQSPKYLFRKEGQNVTLSCEQNLNHDAMYWYRQDPGQGLRLIYYSQIVNDFQKGDIAEGYSVSREKKESFPLTVTSAQKNPTAFYLCASSISQGAGGYTFGSGTRLTVV.

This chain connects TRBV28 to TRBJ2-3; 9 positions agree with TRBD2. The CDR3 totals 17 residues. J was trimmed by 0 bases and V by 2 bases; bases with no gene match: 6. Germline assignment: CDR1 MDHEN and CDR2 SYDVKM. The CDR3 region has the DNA TGTGCCAGCAGTTTAAGGGTAGGACTAGCGAGCACAGATACGCAGTATTTT. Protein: CASSLRVGLASTDTQYF.

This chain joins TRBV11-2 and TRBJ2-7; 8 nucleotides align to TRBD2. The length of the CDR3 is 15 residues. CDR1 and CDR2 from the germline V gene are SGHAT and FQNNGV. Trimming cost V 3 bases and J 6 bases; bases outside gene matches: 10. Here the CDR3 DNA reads TGTGCCAGCAGCTTCAACGCGGGAGGCCCGGGCGAGCAGTACTTC. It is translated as CASSFNAGGPGEQYF.

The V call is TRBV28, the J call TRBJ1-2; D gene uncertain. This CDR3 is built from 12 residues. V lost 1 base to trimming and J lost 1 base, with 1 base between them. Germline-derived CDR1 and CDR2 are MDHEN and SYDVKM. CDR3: CASSLFNYGYTF. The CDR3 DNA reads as TGTGCCAGCAGTTTATTTAACTATGGCTACACCTTC.

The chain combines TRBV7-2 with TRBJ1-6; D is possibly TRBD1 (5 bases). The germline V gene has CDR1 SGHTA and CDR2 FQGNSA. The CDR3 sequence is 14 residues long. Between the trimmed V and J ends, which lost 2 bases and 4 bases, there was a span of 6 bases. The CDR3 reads CASSLRQYNSPLHF. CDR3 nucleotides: TGTGCCAGCAGCTTAAGACAGTATAATTCACCCCTCCACTTT.

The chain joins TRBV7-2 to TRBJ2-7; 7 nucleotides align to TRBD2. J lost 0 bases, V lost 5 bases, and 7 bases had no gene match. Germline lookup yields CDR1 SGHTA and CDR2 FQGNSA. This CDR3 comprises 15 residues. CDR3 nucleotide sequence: TGTGCCAGCAGCCGGGGGGTCGGTCCCTCCTACGAGCAGTACTTC. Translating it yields CASSRGVGPSYEQYF.

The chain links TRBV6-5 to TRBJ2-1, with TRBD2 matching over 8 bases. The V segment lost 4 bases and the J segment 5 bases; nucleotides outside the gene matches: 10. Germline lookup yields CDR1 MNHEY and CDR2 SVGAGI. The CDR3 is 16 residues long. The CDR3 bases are TGTGCCAGCAGTTTGCCGCCTCGGGGGGGAAACAATGAGCAGTTCTTC. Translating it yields CASSLPPRGGNNEQFF.

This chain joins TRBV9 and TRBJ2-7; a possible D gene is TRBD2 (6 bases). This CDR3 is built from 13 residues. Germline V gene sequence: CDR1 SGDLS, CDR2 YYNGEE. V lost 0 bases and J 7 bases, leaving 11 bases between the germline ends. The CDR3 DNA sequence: TGTGCCAGCAGCGTAGAGGAGGGGCGGGAGCAGTACTTC. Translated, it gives CASSVEEGREQYF.

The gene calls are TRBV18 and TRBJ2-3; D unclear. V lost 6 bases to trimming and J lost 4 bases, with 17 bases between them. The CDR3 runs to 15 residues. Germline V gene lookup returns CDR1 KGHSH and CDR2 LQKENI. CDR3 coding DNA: TGTGCCAGCTCGGGGTTTCTGTTGGCTGCAGATACGCAGTATTTT. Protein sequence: CASSGFLLAADTQYF.

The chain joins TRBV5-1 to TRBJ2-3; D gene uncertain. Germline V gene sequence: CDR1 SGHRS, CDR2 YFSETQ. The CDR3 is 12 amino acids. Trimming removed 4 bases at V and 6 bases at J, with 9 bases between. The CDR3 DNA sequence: TGCGCCAGCAGCACCGGGTGGGATACGCAGTATTTT. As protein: CASSTGWDTQYF.

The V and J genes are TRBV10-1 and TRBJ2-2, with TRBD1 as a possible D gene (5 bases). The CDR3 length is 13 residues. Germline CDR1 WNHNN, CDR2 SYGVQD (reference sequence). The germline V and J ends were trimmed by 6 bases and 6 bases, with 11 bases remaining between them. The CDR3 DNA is TGCGCCAGCAGAACAGGTCACGCCGGGGAGCTGTTTTTT. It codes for CASRTGHAGELFF.

The CDR3, as DNA: TGTGCCAGCAGCTCCCAGGAGAACACCGGGGAGCTGTTTTTT. This sequence encodes CASSSQENTGELFF. This sequence joins TRBV5-6 and TRBJ2-2; D gene ambiguous. CDR1 is SGHDT, CDR2 YYEEEE, per germline. V lost 3 bases, J lost 1 base, and 7 bases lay in between. This CDR3 has 14 amino acids.

The CDR3 nucleotides are TGCGCCAGCAGTCCAGGGGGACTAGCGGGCCACAATGAGCAGTTCTTC. It codes for CASSPGGLAGHNEQFF. The chain recombines TRBV23-1 with TRBJ2-1; 12 bases agree with TRBD2. TRBV23-1 is given ORF status, its function remaining uncertain. The CDR3 runs to 16 residues. V was clipped by 4 bases and J by 5 bases; unmatched bases: 6.

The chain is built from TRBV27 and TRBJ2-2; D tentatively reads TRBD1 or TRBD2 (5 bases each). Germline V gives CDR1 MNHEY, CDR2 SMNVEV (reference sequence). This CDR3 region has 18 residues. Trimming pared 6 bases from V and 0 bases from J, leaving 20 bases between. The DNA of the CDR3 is TGTGCCAGCAGCTCTCTCTATTCCGGGGCACCGAACACCGGGGAGCTGTTTTTT. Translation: CASSSLYSGAPNTGELFF.

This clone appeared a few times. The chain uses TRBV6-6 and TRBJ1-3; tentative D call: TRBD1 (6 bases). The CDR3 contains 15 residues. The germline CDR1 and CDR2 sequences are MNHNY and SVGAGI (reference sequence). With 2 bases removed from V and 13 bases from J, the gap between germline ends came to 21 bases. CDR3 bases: TGTGCCAGCAGTTACCCGTACAGGGCCCCCGCGGAGATATATTTT. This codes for CASSYPYRAPAEIYF.

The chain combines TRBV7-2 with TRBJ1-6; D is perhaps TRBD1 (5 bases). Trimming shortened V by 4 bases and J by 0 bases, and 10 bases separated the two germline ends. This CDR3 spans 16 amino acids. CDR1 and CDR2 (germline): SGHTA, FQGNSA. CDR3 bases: TGTGCCAGCAGCTCCAGACAGTTCTCCTATAATTCACCCCTCCACTTT. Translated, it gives CASSSRQFSYNSPLHF.

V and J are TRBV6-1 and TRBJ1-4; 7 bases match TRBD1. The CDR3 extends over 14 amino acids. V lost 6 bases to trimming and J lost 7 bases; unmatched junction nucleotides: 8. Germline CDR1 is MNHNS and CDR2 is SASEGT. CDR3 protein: CASRETGRSEKLFF. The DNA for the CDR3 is TGTGCCAGCAGGGAGACAGGGCGAAGTGAAAAACTGTTTTTT.

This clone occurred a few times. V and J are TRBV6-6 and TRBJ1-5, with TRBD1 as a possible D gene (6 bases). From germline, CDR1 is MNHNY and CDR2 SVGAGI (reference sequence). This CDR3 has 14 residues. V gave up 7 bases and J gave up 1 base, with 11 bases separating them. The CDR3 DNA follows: TGTGCCAGCAATGGAGGGGGAAGCAATCAGCCCCAGCATTTT. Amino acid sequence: CASNGGGSNQPQHF.